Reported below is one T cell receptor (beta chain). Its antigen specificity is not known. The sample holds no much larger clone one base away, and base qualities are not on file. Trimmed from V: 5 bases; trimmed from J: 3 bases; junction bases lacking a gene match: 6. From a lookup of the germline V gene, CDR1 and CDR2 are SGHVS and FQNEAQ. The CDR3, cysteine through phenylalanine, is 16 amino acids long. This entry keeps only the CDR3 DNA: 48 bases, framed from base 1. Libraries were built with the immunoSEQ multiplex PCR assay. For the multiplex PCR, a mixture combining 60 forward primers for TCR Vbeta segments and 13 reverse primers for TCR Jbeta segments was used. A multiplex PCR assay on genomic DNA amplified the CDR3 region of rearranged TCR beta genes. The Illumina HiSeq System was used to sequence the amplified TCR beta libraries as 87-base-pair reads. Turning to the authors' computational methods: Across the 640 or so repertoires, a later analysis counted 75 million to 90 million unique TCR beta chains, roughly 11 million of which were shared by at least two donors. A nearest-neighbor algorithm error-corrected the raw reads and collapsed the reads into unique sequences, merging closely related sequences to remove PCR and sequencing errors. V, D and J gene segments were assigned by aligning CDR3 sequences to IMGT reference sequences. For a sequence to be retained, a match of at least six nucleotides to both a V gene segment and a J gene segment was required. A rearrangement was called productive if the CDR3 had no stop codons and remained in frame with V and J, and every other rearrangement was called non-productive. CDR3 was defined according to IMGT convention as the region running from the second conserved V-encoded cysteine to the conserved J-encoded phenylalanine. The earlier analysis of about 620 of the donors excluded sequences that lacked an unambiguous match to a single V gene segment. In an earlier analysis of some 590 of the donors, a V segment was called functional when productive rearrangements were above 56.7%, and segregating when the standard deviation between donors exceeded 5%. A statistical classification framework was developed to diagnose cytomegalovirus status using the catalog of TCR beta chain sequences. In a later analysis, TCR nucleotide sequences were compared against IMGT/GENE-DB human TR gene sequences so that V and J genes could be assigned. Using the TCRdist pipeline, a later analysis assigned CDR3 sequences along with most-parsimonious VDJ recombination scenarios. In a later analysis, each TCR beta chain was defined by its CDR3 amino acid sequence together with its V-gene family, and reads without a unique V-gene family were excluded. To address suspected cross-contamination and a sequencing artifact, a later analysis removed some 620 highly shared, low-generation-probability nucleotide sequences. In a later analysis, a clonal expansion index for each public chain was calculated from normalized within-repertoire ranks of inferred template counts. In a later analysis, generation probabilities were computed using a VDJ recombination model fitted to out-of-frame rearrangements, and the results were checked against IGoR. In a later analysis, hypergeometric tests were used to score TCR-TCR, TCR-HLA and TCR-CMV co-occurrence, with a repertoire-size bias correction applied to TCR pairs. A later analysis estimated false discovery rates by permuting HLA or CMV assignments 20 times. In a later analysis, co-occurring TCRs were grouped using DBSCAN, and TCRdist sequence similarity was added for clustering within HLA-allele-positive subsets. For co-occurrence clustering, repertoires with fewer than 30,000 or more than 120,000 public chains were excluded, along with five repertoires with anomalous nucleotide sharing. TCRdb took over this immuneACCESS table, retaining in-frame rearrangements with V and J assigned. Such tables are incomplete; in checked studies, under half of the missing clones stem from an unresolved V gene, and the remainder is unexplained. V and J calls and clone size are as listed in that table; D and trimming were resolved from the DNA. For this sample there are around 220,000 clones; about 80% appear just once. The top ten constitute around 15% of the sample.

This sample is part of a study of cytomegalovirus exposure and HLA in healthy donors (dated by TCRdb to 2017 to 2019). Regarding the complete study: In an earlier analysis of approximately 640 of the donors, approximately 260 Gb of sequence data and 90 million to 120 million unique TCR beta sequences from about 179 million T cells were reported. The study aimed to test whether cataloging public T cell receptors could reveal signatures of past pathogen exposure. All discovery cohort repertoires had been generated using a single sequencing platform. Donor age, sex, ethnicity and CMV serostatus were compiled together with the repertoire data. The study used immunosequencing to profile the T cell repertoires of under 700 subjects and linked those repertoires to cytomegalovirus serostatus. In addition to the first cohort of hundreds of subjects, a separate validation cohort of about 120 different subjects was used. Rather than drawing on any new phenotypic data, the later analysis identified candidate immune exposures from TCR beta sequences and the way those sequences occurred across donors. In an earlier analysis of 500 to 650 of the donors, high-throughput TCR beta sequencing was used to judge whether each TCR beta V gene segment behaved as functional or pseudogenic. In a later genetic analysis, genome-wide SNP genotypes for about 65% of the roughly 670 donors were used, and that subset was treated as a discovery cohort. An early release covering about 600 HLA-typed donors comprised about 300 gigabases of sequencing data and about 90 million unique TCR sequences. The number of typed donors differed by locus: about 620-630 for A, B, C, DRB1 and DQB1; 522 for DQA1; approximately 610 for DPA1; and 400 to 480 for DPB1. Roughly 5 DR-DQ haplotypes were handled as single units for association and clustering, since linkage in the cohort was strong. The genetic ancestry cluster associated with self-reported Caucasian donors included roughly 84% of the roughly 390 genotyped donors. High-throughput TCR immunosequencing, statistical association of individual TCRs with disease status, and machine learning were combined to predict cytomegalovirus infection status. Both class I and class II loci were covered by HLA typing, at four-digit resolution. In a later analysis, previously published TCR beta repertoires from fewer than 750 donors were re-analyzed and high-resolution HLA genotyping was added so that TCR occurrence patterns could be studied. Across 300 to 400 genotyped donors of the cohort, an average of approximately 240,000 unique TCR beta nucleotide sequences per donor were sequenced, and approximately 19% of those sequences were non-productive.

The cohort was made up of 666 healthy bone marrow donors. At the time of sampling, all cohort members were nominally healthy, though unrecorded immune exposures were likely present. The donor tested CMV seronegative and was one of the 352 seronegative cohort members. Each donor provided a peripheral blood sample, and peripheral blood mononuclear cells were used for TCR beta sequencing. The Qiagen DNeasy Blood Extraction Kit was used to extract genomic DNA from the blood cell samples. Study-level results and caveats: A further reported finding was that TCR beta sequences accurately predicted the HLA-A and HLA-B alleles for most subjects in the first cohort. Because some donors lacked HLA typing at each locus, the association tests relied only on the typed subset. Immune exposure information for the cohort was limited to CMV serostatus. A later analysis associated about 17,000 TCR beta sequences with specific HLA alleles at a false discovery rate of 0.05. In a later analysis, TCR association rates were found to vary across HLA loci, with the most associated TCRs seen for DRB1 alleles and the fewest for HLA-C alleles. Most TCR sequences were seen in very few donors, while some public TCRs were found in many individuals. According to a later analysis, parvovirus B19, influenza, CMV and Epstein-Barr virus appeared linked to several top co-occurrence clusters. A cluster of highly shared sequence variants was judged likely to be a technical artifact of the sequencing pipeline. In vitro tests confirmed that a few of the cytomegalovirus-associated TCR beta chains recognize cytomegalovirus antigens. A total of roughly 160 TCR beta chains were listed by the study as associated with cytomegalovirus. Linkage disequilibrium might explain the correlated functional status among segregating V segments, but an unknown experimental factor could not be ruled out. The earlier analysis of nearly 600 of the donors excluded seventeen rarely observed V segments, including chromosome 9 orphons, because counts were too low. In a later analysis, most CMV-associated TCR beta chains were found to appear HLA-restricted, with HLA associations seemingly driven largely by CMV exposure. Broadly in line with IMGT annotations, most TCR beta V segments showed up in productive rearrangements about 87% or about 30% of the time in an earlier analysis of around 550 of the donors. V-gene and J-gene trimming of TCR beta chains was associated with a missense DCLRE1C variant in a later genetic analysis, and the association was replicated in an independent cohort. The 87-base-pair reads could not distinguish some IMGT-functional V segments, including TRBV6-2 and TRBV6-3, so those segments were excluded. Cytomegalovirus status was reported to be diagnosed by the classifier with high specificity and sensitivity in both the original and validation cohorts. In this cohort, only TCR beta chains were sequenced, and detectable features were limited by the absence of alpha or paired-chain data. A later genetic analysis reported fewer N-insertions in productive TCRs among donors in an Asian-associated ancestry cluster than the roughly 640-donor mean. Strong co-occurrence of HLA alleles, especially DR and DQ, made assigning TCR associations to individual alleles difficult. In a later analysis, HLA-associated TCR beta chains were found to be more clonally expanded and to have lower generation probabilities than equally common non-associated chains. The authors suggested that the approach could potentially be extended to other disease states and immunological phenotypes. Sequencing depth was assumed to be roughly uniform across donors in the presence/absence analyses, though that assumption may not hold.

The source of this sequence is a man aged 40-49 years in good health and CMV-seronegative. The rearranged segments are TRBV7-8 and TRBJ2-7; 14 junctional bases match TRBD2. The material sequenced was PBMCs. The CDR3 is CASSLTGTSGSYEQYF. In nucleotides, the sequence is TGTGCCAGCAGCCTGACCGGGACTAGCGGGAGCTACGAGCAGTACTTC.